These 15 T cell receptor beta chains originate from one sample sequenced in a study of blood T cell repertoires in COVID-19. The protocol was immunoSEQ multiplex PCR, while the TCRdb copy is restricted to in-frame clones and leaves out a portion. The table lists under 200,000 clones, roughly 88% of them singletons. Sequenced sample: peripheral blood. The source of these receptors is a man aged 60 to 75 who had recovered from COVID-19.

The chain has TRBV2 and TRBJ2-2; possibly TRBD1 for D (6 bases). Per the germline V gene, CDR1 is SNHLY and CDR2 is FYNNEI. Trimming took off 6 bases at V and 4 bases at J, with 12 bases between the two ends. This CDR3 region has 14 residues. The CDR3 DNA sequence: TGTGCCAGCAGGCTCACAGGGCTCACCGGGGAGCTGTTTTTT. Its protein is CASRLTGLTGELFF.

The chain employs TRBV18 and TRBJ1-4; 7 nucleotides match TRBD1. Unmatched junction bases numbered 3, after V lost 4 bases and J lost 7 bases. Looked up from germline, CDR1 is KGHSH and CDR2 is LQKENI. This CDR3 contains 13 residues. The DNA of the CDR3 is TGTGCCAGCTCACTGGCAGGGGGTGAAAAACTGTTTTTT. Translating it yields CASSLAGGEKLFF.

V is TRBV13 and J is TRBJ2-5; 9 nucleotides align to TRBD1. Germline assignment: CDR1 PRHDT and CDR2 FYEKMQ (reference sequence). Trimming took 2 bases from V and 1 from J; bases not matched to a gene: 2. The CDR3 is made up of 15 amino acids. CDR3 amino acids: CASSLMTGGQETQYF. In nucleotides, the CDR3 is TGTGCCAGCAGCTTAATGACAGGGGGCCAAGAGACCCAGTACTTC.

The rearrangement links TRBV7-9 to TRBJ2-7; 8 bases align to TRBD1. CDR1 and CDR2 from the germline V gene are SEHNR and FQNEAQ (reference sequence). V lost 7 bases to trimming and J lost 1 base; unmatched junction nucleotides: 9. This CDR3 spans 15 amino acids. The CDR3 DNA sequence: TGTGCCAGCAACCCCGGACAGGGCGATTCCTACGAGCAGTACTTC. Translation: CASNPGQGDSYEQYF.

A remark on this clone: Additional DNA sequences in this sample encode the identical CDR3. The chain employs TRBV6-5 and TRBJ1-1; D is possibly TRBD1 (5 bases). With 3 bases removed from V and 1 base from J, the gap between germline ends came to 9 bases. Germline V gene lookup returns CDR1 MNHEY and CDR2 SVGAGI. The CDR3 length is 14 residues. The CDR3 protein is CASSYGQGNTEAFF. The CDR3 nucleotides are TGTGCCAGCAGTTATGGTCAGGGGAACACTGAAGCTTTCTTT.

This chain joins TRBV4-2 and TRBJ1-2; no clear D gene. CDR1 LGHNA and CDR2 YNFKEQ come from the germline V gene. The CDR3 spans 14 residues. Between the trimmed V and J ends, which lost 1 base and 8 bases, there was a span of 14 bases. The CDR3 sequence: CASSQVDRVTGYTF. The DNA for the CDR3 is TGTGCCAGCAGCCAAGTTGATCGGGTTACCGGCTACACCTTC.

This clone has a handful of counts. This sequence joins TRBV11-2 and TRBJ2-7; TRBD1 matches 7 bases. Per the germline V gene, CDR1 is SGHAT and CDR2 is FQNNGV. CDR3 length equals 15 residues. After removal of 1 base from V and 2 bases from J, the junction contained 5 bases not matched to a gene. The DNA of the CDR3 is TGTGCCAGCAGCTTAGCGGGACAGTCCACCTACGAGCAGTACTTC. Residues: CASSLAGQSTYEQYF.

The chain is built from TRBV18 and TRBJ1-3; no clear D gene. The CDR3 covers 13 residues. CDR1 and CDR2 (germline): KGHSH, LQKENI. Trimming left V 6 bases short and J 3 bases short, with 9 bases between. DNA of the CDR3: TGTGCCAGCTCGATGACATATGGAAACACCATATATTTT. It is translated as CASSMTYGNTIYF.

The V and J genes are TRBV6-5 and TRBJ1-2; D not certain. The V gene lost 3 bases and the J gene lost 4 bases, with 12 bases spanning the gap. This CDR3 region has 14 residues. From germline, CDR1 is MNHEY and CDR2 SVGAGI. For the CDR3, the DNA is TGTGCCAGCAGTTATGGCGAGCGACCCTATGGCTACACCTTC. Amino acid sequence: CASSYGERPYGYTF.

This clone was recorded a few times. The J gene is TRBJ1-5, the V gene TRBV7-2; D remains unclear. The CDR3 length is 14 residues. Germline V gene lookup returns CDR1 SGHTA and CDR2 FQGNSA. Trimming stripped 5 bases from V and 4 bases from J, with 12 bases between. The CDR3 bases are TGTGCCAGCAGCCCGGTGGGCGTTAATCAGCCCCAGCATTTT. Translating it yields CASSPVGVNQPQHF.

The rearrangement joins TRBV7-2 to TRBJ2-7, with 10 bases fitting TRBD2. In germline, CDR1 is SGHTA, CDR2 FQGNSA. Trimming took 2 bases from V and 0 from J; bases not matched to a gene: 4. This CDR3 has 16 residues. CDR3 residues: CASSLSSGGSSYEQYF. The CDR3 DNA sequence: TGTGCCAGCAGCTTATCTAGCGGGGGAAGCTCCTACGAGCAGTACTTC.

V usage is TRBV6-5 and J usage is TRBJ1-1, with TRBD1 matching over 7 bases. The CDR3 consists of 15 residues. The trim removed 2 bases at V and 7 bases at J, leaving 10 bases unmatched. CDR1 MNHEY and CDR2 SVGAGI come from the germline V gene. The CDR3 is CASSYRFDRAYEAFF. The CDR3, as DNA: TGTGCCAGCAGTTACCGCTTCGACAGGGCTTATGAAGCTTTCTTT.

This clone was observed a handful of times. The rearrangement joins TRBV10-1 to TRBJ2-7, with 11 bases aligning to TRBD2. This CDR3 has 15 residues. Germline trimming cut 8 bases from V and 7 bases from J; bases unmatched to any gene: 13. Germline V CDR1 and CDR2: WNHNN, SYGVQD (reference sequence). CDR3 DNA sequence: TGCGCCAGCTCTCGAGGGACTAGCGGAGTTCTAGAGCAGTACTTC. Protein sequence: CASSRGTSGVLEQYF.

The chain uses TRBV11-3 and TRBJ1-1; 7 nucleotides agree with TRBD1. Germline V gene lookup returns CDR1 SGHNT and CDR2 YENEEA. This CDR3 has 12 residues. V lost 5 bases and J lost 8; bases outside the gene matches: 5. CDR3 nucleotide sequence: TGTGCCAGCAGCCTAGGGACAGCCGAAGCTTTCTTT. It codes for CASSLGTAEAFF.

J is TRBJ2-5 and V is TRBV6-5; no clear D. V was trimmed by 8 bases and J by 7 bases, leaving 11 bases between them. This CDR3 has 11 amino acids. Germline V gene lookup returns CDR1 MNHEY and CDR2 SVGAGI. The CDR3 spells CASLASGTQYF. CDR3 nucleotide sequence: TGTGCCAGCTTAGCCTCCGGGACCCAGTACTTC.